A selection of T cell receptor beta chains follows, all from one sample in a study of T-cell memory formation after mild COVID-19. TCRdb used MiXCR to reprocess the 5' RACE reads, holding one entry per CDR3 protein. The data show 110,000 to 150,000 distinct CDR3 sequences, with under 30% seen just once and 24% held by the top ten. The sample taken for sequencing was PBMCs or a T cell subset sorted from them (not recorded which). All receptors come from an adult woman who had mild COVID-19 (a few samples of this study predate the infection). Cell type and time point are not known. Each CDR3 is given with its conserved first and last residue. D genes are given only for firm matches. Clone size is stated in some rows and not others, as once, few, many or a class when expanded.

j_call: TRBJ2-7
clone_size: few
d_call: TRBD1
v_call: TRBV11-2
cdr3_length: 14
cdr3_aa: CASSPQTGEVEQYF
cdr3_nt: TGTGCCAGCAGCCCTCAGACAGGGGAGGTCGAGCAGTACTTC

j_call: TRBJ2-5
clone_size: .
d_call: .
v_call: TRBV12-3/TRBV12-4
cdr3_length: 15
cdr3_aa: CASSLTQGLGETQYF
cdr3_nt: TGTGCCAGCAGTCTTACTCAGGGGCTTGGGGAGACCCAGTACTTC

j_call: TRBJ2-1
clone_size: .
d_call: .
v_call: TRBV4-1
cdr3_length: 15
cdr3_aa: CASSPTTGTGNEQFF
cdr3_nt: TGCGCCAGCAGCCCCACGACAGGAACGGGGAATGAGCAGTTCTTC

j_call: TRBJ2-3
clone_size: few
d_call: TRBD2
v_call: TRBV12-3/TRBV12-4
cdr3_length: 17
cdr3_aa: CASSSTPGTSGSSTQYF
cdr3_nt: TGTGCCAGCAGTTCCACCCCCGGGACTAGCGGGAGTTCTACGCAGTATTTT

j_call: TRBJ2-5
clone_size: .
d_call: TRBD2
v_call: TRBV15
cdr3_length: 20
cdr3_aa: CATSFPDRYGLAGVKETQYF
cdr3_nt: TGTGCCACCAGCTTCCCGGATCGTTATGGACTAGCGGGGGTTAAAGAGACCCAGTACTTC

j_call: TRBJ2-3
clone_size: few
d_call: .
v_call: TRBV19
cdr3_length: 12
cdr3_aa: CASDAGTATQYF
cdr3_nt: TGTGCCAGTGATGCAGGGACCGCTACGCAGTATTTT

j_call: TRBJ2-7
clone_size: .
d_call: TRBD1
v_call: TRBV3-1
cdr3_length: 15
cdr3_aa: CASSQETGSYNEQYF
cdr3_nt: TGTGCCAGCAGCCAAGAGACAGGGTCTTATAACGAGCAGTACTTC

j_call: TRBJ2-7
clone_size: few
d_call: TRBD1
v_call: TRBV7-9
cdr3_length: 15
cdr3_aa: CASSPRGRVVNEQYF
cdr3_nt: TGTGCCAGCAGCCCCAGGGGGCGAGTCGTTAACGAGCAGTACTTC

j_call: TRBJ2-2
clone_size: .
d_call: .
v_call: TRBV5-1
cdr3_length: 15
cdr3_aa: CATSLTSGSTGELFF
cdr3_nt: TGCGCCACCAGCTTGACTTCGGGTAGCACCGGGGAGCTGTTTTTT

j_call: TRBJ2-7
clone_size: few
d_call: TRBD1
v_call: TRBV7-9
cdr3_length: 15
cdr3_aa: CASSRGTGGSYEQYF
cdr3_nt: TGTGCCAGCAGCCGGGGGACAGGTGGCTCCTACGAGCAGTACTTC

j_call: TRBJ2-3
clone_size: .
d_call: TRBD2
v_call: TRBV3-1
cdr3_length: 15
cdr3_aa: CASSSLAFSTDTQYF
cdr3_nt: TGTGCCAGCAGCTCACTAGCGTTTAGCACAGATACGCAGTATTTT

j_call: TRBJ2-7
clone_size: few
d_call: TRBD2
v_call: TRBV29-1
cdr3_length: 14
cdr3_aa: CSVVGGAPSYEQYF
cdr3_nt: TGCAGCGTCGTCGGGGGGGCTCCTTCCTACGAGCAGTACTTC

j_call: TRBJ2-7
clone_size: .
d_call: .
v_call: TRBV5-1
cdr3_length: 15
cdr3_aa: CASSLETAYSYEQYF
cdr3_nt: TGCGCCAGCAGCTTGGAAACAGCTTACTCCTACGAGCAGTACTTC

j_call: TRBJ1-1
clone_size: few
d_call: TRBD1
v_call: TRBV7-9
cdr3_length: 16
cdr3_aa: CASSLPPGTANTEAFF
cdr3_nt: TGTGCCAGCAGCCTCCCTCCCGGGACAGCGAACACTGAAGCTTTCTTT

j_call: TRBJ2-1
clone_size: .
d_call: .
v_call: TRBV29-1
cdr3_length: 14
cdr3_aa: CSVVDVAGDNEQFF
cdr3_nt: TGCAGCGTTGTGGACGTTGCAGGGGACAATGAGCAGTTCTTC

j_call: TRBJ2-7
clone_size: .
d_call: .
v_call: TRBV4-3
cdr3_length: 15
cdr3_aa: CASSQDLGANYEQYF
cdr3_nt: TGCGCCAGCAGCCAAGACCTTGGGGCGAACTACGAGCAGTACTTC

j_call: TRBJ2-7
clone_size: .
d_call: TRBD1
v_call: TRBV7-2
cdr3_length: 15
cdr3_aa: CASSIKTGGSYEQYF
cdr3_nt: TGTGCCAGCAGCATCAAGACAGGGGGCTCCTACGAGCAGTACTTC

j_call: TRBJ1-4
clone_size: .
d_call: .
v_call: TRBV14
cdr3_length: 15
cdr3_aa: CASSQPGLKNEKLFF
cdr3_nt: TGTGCCAGCAGCCAACCAGGACTGAAAAATGAAAAACTGTTTTTT

j_call: TRBJ1-2
clone_size: few
d_call: .
v_call: TRBV19
cdr3_length: 14
cdr3_aa: CASSMGTPIEGYTF
cdr3_nt: TGTGCCAGTAGTATGGGGACACCCATTGAAGGCTACACCTTC

j_call: TRBJ2-1
clone_size: .
d_call: TRBD1
v_call: TRBV20-1
cdr3_length: 17
cdr3_aa: CSARDLRVPGGGNEQFF
cdr3_nt: TGCAGTGCTAGAGATCTCCGCGTGCCAGGGGGCGGAAATGAGCAGTTCTTC

j_call: TRBJ1-1
clone_size: few
d_call: .
v_call: TRBV5-6
cdr3_length: 13
cdr3_aa: CASSLPEDSRAFF
cdr3_nt: TGTGCCAGCAGCTTGCCGGAGGACAGCCGAGCTTTCTTT

j_call: TRBJ2-7
clone_size: once
d_call: .
v_call: TRBV7-9
cdr3_length: 16
cdr3_aa: CASSLEEGKGLYEQYF
cdr3_nt: TGTGCCAGCAGCTTAGAGGAGGGAAAAGGCCTCTACGAGCAGTACTTC

j_call: TRBJ2-3
clone_size: .
d_call: TRBD2
v_call: TRBV6-2/TRBV6-3
cdr3_length: 13
cdr3_aa: CASLNGGADTQYF
cdr3_nt: TGTGCCAGCCTGAACGGGGGGGCAGATACGCAGTATTTT

j_call: TRBJ1-2
clone_size: .
d_call: .
v_call: TRBV7-9
cdr3_length: 11
cdr3_aa: CASSLTGIYTF
cdr3_nt: TGTGCCAGCAGCTTGACGGGGATCTACACCTTC

j_call: TRBJ1-2
clone_size: .
d_call: .
v_call: TRBV29-1
cdr3_length: 12
cdr3_aa: CSVAGRRYGYTF
cdr3_nt: TGCAGCGTTGCTGGCAGGCGGTATGGCTACACCTTC

j_call: TRBJ2-7
clone_size: few
d_call: TRBD1
v_call: TRBV29-1
cdr3_length: 14
cdr3_aa: CSVELGQASYEQYF
cdr3_nt: TGCAGCGTTGAGTTGGGACAGGCCTCCTACGAGCAGTACTTC

j_call: TRBJ2-5
clone_size: .
d_call: .
v_call: TRBV7-9
cdr3_length: 12
cdr3_aa: CASSSTEETQYF
cdr3_nt: TGTGCCAGCAGCTCCACGGAAGAGACCCAGTACTTC

j_call: TRBJ2-1
clone_size: .
d_call: TRBD2
v_call: TRBV20-1
cdr3_length: 14
cdr3_aa: CSASGLADYNEQFF
cdr3_nt: TGCAGTGCTAGCGGACTAGCGGACTACAATGAGCAGTTCTTC

j_call: TRBJ2-2
clone_size: .
d_call: .
v_call: TRBV20-1
cdr3_length: 13
cdr3_aa: CSAKGVNTGELFF
cdr3_nt: TGCAGTGCCAAGGGGGTAAACACCGGGGAGCTGTTTTTT

j_call: TRBJ2-5
clone_size: .
d_call: .
v_call: TRBV20-1
cdr3_length: 14
cdr3_aa: CSAGGDHDQETQYF
cdr3_nt: TGCAGTGCGGGAGGAGACCACGACCAAGAGACCCAGTACTTC